This TCR beta chain was obtained from a study of regulatory T cells in long-lasting Graves disease. Study findings and constraints: Favored gene segments in persistent disease were TRBV28, TRBJ1-2 and TRBJ2-5.

For this clonotype: Antigen unknown. This may be a read error, as it is one base from a much larger clone.

Time point defined: newly diagnosed GD, antithyroid drugs for less than 3 months. From PBMCs, RNA was extracted and then used to make the TCR library. CDR3 regions were amplified by Arm-PCR using iRepertoire HTBI primers to build TCR beta libraries. In TCRdb, the multiplex PCR reads were re-called with MiXCR into one record per CDR3 protein. The sample shows some 350,000 distinct CDR3 sequences, around 16% of them seen only once. In germline, CDR1 is MDHEN, CDR2 SYDVKM. Trimming removed 3 bases from V and 7 bases from J, with 16 bases in between. This CDR3 region has 14 residues. These data were also filed under a second study, of T cells in Graves' hyperthyroidism and ophthalmopathy.

This receptor was obtained from a woman between 18 and 29 years old with Graves disease. The material was peripheral blood mononuclear cells (PBMCs), obtained at new diagnosis, from a patient treated with antithyroid drugs. The rearrangement joins TRBV28 to TRBJ2-7; D call uncertain. The CDR3 coding sequence is TGTGCCAGCAGTTTCGCACGCTCCTACAATGAGCAGTACTTC. Protein: CASSFARSYNEQYF.